The T cell receptor beta chain under discussion was sequenced for a study of tumor-infiltrating lymphocytes in primary liver carcinoma. The study's findings and limits: Tumor region pairs showed greater overlap than either tumor-adjacent or tumor-blood pairs did.

The template, roughly 0.45 ug total RNA, yielded TCR beta cDNA made with a constant-region primer. Library construction for TCR beta comprised three nested multiplex PCR rounds performed with slightly modified ARM-PCR. From the multiplex PCR reads, TCRdb called clonotypes with MiXCR, one entry per CDR3 protein. The sample yields more than 45,000 distinct CDR3 sequences, 70% to 80% seen once. It was from 20-30 mg of unsorted bulk tissue that RNA and DNA were co-extracted. Every tumor contributed samples taken at five separate regions. Comments on this clonotype: The antigen is unknown.

Sequencing input: liver tumor tissue from sampling region 5. Subset: tumor region T5, tumor centre. This TCR came from a middle-aged man with primary liver carcinoma and hepatitis B virus infection.

This chain's CDR3 is CASSARGGRVGDTQYF. As DNA, the CDR3 is TGTGCCAGCAGCGCTAGGGGCGGGAGGGTAGGAGATACGCAGTATTTT. The gene calls are TRBV7-2 and TRBJ2-3; 9 nucleotides align to TRBD2. After removal of 5 bases from V and 5 bases from J, the junction contained 11 bases not matched to a gene. This CDR3 is 16 amino acids long. In germline, CDR1 is SGHTA, CDR2 FQGNSA.